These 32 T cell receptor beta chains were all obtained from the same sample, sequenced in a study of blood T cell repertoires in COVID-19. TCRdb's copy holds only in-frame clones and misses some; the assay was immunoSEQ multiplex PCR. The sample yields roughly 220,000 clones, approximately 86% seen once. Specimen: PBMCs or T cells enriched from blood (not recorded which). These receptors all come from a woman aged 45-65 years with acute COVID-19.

CDR3 sequence (DNA): TGTGCCAGCAGCGTAGAGGGACAGGGGTTGGATGAGCAGTTCTTC. Residues: CASSVEGQGLDEQFF. V gene TRBV9 combines with J gene TRBJ2-1, with 10 positions matching TRBD1. There are 15 residues in the CDR3. V was clipped by 0 bases and J by 8 bases; unmatched bases: 5. Germline loops: CDR1 SGDLS, CDR2 YYNGEE.

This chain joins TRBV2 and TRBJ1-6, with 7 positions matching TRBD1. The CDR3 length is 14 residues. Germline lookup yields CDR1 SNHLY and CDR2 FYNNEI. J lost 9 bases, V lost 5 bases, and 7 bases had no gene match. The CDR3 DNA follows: TGTGCCAGCAGTACCACAGGGGAGGTTTCACCCCTCCACTTT. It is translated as CASSTTGEVSPLHF.

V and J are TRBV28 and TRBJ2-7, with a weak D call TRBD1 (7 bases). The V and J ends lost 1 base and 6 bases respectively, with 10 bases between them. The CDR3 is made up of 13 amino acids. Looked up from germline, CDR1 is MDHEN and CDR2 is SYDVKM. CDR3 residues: CASSLFQGGEQYF. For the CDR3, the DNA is TGTGCCAGCAGTTTATTTCAGGGGGGCGAGCAGTACTTC.

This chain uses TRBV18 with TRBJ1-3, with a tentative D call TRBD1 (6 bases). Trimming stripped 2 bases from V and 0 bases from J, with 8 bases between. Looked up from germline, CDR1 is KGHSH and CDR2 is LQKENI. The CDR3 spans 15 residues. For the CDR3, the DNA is TGTGCCAGCTCACCATGGACAGTCTCTGGAAACACCATATATTTT. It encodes CASSPWTVSGNTIYF.

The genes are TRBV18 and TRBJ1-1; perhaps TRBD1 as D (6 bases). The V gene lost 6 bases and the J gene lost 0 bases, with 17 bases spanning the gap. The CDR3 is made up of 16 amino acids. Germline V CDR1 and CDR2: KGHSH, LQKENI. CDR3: CASSPIAGALNTEAFF. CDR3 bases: TGTGCCAGCTCGCCAATTGCAGGGGCGTTGAACACTGAAGCTTTCTTT.

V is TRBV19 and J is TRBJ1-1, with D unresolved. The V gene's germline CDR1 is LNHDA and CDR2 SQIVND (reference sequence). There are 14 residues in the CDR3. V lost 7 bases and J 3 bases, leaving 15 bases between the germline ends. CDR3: CASNPYSSYTEAFF. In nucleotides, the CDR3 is TGTGCCAGTAATCCCTACAGTTCTTACACTGAAGCTTTCTTT. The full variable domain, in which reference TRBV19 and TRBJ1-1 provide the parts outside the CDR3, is DGGITQSPKYLFRKEGQNVTLSCEQNLNHDAMYWYRQDPGQGLRLIYYSQIVNDFQKGDIAEGYSVSREKKESFPLTVTSAQKNPTAFYLCASNPYSSYTEAFFGQGTRLTVV.

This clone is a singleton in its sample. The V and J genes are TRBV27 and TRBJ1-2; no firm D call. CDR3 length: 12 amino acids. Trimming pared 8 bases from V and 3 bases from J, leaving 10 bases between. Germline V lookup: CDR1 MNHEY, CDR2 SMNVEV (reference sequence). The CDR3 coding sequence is TGTGCCAGCTCCCCGGGTGACTATGGCTACACCTTC. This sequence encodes CASSPGDYGYTF.

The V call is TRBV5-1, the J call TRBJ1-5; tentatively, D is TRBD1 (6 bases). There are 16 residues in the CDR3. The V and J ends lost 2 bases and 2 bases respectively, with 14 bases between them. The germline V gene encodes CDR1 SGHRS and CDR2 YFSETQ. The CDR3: CASSLTGLNGNQPQHF. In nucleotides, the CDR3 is TGCGCCAGCAGCTTAACAGGGTTAAATGGCAATCAGCCCCAGCATTTT. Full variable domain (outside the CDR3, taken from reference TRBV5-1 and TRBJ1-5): KAGVTQTPRYLIKTRGQQVTLSCSPISGHRSVSWYQQTPGQGLQFLFEYFSETQRNKGNFPGRFSGRQFSNSRSEMNVSTLELGDSALYLCASSLTGLNGNQPQHFGDGTRLSIL.

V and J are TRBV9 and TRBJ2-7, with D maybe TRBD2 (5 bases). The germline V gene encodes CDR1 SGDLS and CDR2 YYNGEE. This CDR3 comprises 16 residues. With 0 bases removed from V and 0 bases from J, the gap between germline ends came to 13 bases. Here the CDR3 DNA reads TGTGCCAGCAGCGTAGAACGACTACTTTTCTCCTACGAGCAGTACTTC. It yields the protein CASSVERLLFSYEQYF. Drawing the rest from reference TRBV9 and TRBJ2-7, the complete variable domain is DSGVTQTPKHLITATGQRVTLRCSPRSGDLSVYWYQQSLDQGLQFLIQYYNGEERAKGNILERFSAQQFPDLHSELNLSSLELGDSALYFCASSVERLLFSYEQYFGPGTRLTVT.

The CDR3 here is CASSQRSVRDTQYF. In nucleotides, the CDR3 is TGTGCCAGCAGCCAACGGTCGGTGAGGGATACGCAGTATTTT. The chain employs TRBV3-1 (or the pseudogene TRBV3-2) and TRBJ2-3; no firm D call. CDR1 LGHDT and CDR2 YNNKEL come from the germline V gene (reference sequence). This CDR3 contains 14 residues. Trimming stripped 2 bases from V and 6 bases from J, with 12 bases between.

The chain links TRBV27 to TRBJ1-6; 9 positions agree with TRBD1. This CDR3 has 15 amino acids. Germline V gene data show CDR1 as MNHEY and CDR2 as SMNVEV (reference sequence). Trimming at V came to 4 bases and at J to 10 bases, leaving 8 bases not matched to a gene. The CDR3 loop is CASSSGTGSRSPLHF. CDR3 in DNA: TGTGCCAGCAGTTCGGGGACAGGGAGTCGGTCACCCCTCCACTTT.

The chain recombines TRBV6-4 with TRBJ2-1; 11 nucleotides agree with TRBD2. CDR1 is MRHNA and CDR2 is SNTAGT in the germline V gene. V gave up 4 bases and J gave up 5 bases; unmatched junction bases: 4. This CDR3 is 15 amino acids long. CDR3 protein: CASSGTSGSHNEQFF. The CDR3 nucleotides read TGTGCCAGCAGTGGAACTAGCGGGAGTCACAATGAGCAGTTCTTC.

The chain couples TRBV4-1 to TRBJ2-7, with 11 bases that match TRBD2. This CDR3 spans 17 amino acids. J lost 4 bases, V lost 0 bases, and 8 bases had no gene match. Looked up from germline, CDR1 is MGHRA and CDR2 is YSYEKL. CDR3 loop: CASSQDPASGGFYEQYF. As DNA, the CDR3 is TGCGCCAGCAGCCAAGATCCGGCTAGCGGGGGGTTTTACGAGCAGTACTTC.

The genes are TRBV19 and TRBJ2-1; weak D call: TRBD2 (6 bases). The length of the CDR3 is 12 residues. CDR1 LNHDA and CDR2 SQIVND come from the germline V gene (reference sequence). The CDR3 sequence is CVLTTSYNEQFF. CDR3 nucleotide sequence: TGTGTCCTCACGACTAGCTACAATGAGCAGTTCTTC.

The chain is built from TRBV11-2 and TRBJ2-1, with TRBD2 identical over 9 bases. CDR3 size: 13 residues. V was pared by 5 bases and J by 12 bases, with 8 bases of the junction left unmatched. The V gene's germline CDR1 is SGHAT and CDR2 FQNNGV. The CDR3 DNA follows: TGTGCCAGCAGCACCACTAGCGGGCTTAGGCAGTTCTTC. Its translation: CASSTTSGLRQFF.

The CDR3 protein is CASSPLSEGARGYTF. DNA for the CDR3: TGCGCCAGCAGCCCTCTCAGTGAGGGGGCGCGAGGCTACACCTTC. This chain joins TRBV4-3 and TRBJ1-2, with 7 nucleotides matching TRBD1. V lost 4 bases, J lost 8 bases, and 13 bases stayed unmatched. CDR3 length equals 15 residues. Germline CDR1 reads LGHNA; CDR2 reads YSLEER.

The DNA of the CDR3 is TGTGCCAGCAGCTCACGGGACAGGGGGGTCTACGAGCAGTACTTC. This codes for CASSSRDRGVYEQYF. This chain connects TRBV7-8 to TRBJ2-7; 11 bases map to TRBD1. Germline V gene lookup returns CDR1 SGHVS and CDR2 FQNEAQ. There are 15 residues in the CDR3. J was trimmed by 3 bases and V by 4 bases; bases with no gene match: 5.

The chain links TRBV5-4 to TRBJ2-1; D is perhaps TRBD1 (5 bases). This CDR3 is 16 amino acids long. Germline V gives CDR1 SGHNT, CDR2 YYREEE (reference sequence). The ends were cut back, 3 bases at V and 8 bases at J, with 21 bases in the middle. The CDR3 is CASSWGTMAPLHEQFF. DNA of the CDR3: TGTGCCAGCAGCTGGGGCACAATGGCGCCCCTCCATGAGCAGTTCTTC.

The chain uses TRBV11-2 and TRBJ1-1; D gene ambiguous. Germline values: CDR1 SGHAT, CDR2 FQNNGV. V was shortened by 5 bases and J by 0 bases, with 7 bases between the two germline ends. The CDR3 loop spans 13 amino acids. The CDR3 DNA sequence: TGTGCCAGCAGCCTTTATATGAACACTGAAGCTTTCTTT. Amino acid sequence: CASSLYMNTEAFF.

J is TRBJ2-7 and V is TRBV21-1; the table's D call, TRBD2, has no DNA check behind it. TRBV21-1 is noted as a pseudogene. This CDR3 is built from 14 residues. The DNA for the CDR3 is TGTGCCTACCCTCAAGGGGCGGGAGTAGACGAGCAGTACTTC. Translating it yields CAYPQGAGVDEQYF.

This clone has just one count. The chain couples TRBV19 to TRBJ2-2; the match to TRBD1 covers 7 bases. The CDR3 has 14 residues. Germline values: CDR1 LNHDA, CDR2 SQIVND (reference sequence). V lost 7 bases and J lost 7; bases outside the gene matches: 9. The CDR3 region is CASTPLNRGGELFF. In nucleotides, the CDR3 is TGTGCCAGTACCCCCCTGAACAGGGGCGGGGAGCTGTTTTTT.

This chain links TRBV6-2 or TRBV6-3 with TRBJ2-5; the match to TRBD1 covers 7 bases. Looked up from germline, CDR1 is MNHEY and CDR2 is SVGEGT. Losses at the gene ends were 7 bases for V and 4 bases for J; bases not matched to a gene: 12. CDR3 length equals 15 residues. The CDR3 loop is CASTPTGRGRETQYF. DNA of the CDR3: TGTGCCAGCACCCCGACAGGGCGAGGGAGAGAGACCCAGTACTTC.

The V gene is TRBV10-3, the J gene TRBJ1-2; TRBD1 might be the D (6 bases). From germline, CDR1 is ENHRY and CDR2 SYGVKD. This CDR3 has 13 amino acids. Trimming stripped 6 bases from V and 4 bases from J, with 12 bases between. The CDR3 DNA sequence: TGTGCCATCAGCCAACAGGACAGCTATGGCTACACCTTC. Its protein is CAISQQDSYGYTF.

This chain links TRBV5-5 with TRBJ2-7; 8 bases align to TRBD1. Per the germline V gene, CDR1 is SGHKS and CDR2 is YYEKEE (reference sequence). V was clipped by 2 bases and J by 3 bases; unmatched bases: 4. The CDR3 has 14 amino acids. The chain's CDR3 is CASSFGQGNYEQYF. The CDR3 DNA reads TGTGCCAGCAGCTTCGGACAGGGAAACTACGAGCAGTACTTC.

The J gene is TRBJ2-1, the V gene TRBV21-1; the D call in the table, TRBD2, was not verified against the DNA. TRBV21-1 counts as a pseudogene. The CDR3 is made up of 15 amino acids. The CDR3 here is CASSKAEGGWDEQFF. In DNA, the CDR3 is TGTGCCAGCAGCAAAGCCGAGGGAGGCTGGGATGAGCAGTTCTTC.

The CDR3 DNA follows: TGTGCCAGCTCAGCCGACATCAAAGGCGGCTACACCTTC. It yields the protein CASSADIKGGYTF. The gene calls are TRBV18 and TRBJ1-2; D gene uncertain. The length of the CDR3 is 13 residues. V shed 5 bases and J shed 8 bases, with 15 bases lying between them. Per the germline V gene, CDR1 is KGHSH and CDR2 is LQKENI.

The CDR3 spells CASSFAGTPYNEQFF. The CDR3 DNA reads TGTGCCAGCAGCTTTGCCGGGACTCCATACAATGAGCAGTTCTTC. The chain uses TRBV7-3 and TRBJ2-1, with D possibly TRBD2 on 6 matching bases. Germline loops: CDR1 SGHTA, CDR2 FQGTGA. V was clipped by 3 bases and J by 4 bases, with 13 bases between them. There are 15 residues in the CDR3.

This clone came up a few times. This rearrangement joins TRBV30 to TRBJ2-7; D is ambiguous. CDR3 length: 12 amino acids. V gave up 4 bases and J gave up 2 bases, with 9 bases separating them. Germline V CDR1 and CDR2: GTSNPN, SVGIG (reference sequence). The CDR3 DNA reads TGTGCCTGGAATGAGGAGACCTACGAGCAGTACTTC. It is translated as CAWNEETYEQYF.

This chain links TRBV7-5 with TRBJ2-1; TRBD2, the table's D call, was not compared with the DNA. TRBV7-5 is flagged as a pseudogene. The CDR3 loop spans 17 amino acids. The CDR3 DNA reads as TGTGTCAGAAGCGGAGGACTAGCGGGCGCCTCCTACAATGAGCAGTTCTTC. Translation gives CVRSGGLAGASYNEQFF.

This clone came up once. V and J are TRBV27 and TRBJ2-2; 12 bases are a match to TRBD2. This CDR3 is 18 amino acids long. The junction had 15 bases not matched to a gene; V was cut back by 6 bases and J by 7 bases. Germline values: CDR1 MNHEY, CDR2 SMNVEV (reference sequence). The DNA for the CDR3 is TGTGCCAGCAGCTCGGCCGGGGCTAGCGGGAGGGTTGTCGGGGAGCTGTTTTTT. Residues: CASSSAGASGRVVGELFF.

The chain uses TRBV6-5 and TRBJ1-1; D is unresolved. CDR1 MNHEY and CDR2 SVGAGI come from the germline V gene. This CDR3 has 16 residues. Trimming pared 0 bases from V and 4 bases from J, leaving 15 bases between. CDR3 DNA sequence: TGTGCCAGCAGTTACTCGGGTGGGGTGAGGGCCACTGAAGCTTTCTTT. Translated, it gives CASSYSGGVRATEAFF.

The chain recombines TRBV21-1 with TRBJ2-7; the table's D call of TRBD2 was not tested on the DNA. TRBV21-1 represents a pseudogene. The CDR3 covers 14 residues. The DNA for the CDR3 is TGTGCCAGCAACCCGGGACTAGAGTCGTACGAGCAGTACTTC. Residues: CASNPGLESYEQYF.